Sequencing of this TCR beta chain was carried out in a study of early T cells in non-severe SARS-CoV-2 infection. On the study more broadly: Chains were unpaired, as sequencing was done on bulk RNA from unsorted whole blood. Study results and caveats: VDJdb-based matching was biased toward anti-spike CD8 responses and missed private and CD4 specificities.

CDR3 length equals 15 residues. Trimming stripped 3 bases from V and 3 bases from J, with 15 bases between. The germline V gene has CDR1 MDHEN and CDR2 SYDVKM. About this clonotype itself: No antigen is known for it.

The library protocol tagged individual cDNA molecules with unique molecular identifiers. TCRdb recomputed calls from the 5' RACE reads with MiXCR, one row per CDR3 protein. The profile shows some 64,000 distinct CDR3 sequences, 18% of them singletons. This TCR was recovered from an adult who was a healthcare worker with PCR-confirmed SARS-CoV-2 infection or an uninfected control (not recorded which). Source: whole blood, taken at baseline. V is TRBV28 and J is TRBJ2-7; D is perhaps TRBD1 (6 bases). Here the CDR3 reads CASSFFTGSNYEQYF. For the CDR3, the DNA is TGTGCCAGCAGTTTCTTTACAGGGTCCAACTACGAGCAGTACTTC.